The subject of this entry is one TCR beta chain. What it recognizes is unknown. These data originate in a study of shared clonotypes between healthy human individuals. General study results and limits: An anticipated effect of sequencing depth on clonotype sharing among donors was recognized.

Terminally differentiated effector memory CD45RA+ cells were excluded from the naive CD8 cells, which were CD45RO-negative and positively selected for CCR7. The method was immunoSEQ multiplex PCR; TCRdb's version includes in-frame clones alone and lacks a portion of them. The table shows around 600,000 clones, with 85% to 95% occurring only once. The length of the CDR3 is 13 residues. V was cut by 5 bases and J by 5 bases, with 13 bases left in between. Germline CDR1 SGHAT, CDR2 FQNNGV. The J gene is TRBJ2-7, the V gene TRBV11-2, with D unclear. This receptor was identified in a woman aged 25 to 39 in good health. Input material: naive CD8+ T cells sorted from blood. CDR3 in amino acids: CASSPGPPNEQYF. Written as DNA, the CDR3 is TGTGCCAGCAGCCCTGGGCCGCCCAACGAGCAGTACTTC.